This TCR beta chain was profiled in a study of identical twins. Findings of the study overall: Invariant populations such as MAIT and iNKT cells could partly muddle zero-insertion analyses.

Trimming removed 0 bases from V and 1 base from J, with 11 bases in between. CDR1 is LGHNA, CDR2 YNFKEQ, per germline. The CDR3 spans 16 residues. Through template switching, a universal primer site was introduced, and the cDNA contained unique molecular identifiers. Via MiXCR, TCRdb re-called the 5' RACE reads, giving one row per CDR3 protein. The sample includes just under 550,000 distinct CDR3 sequences, nearly 15% of them seen just once. Only a few counts were recorded for this clonotype. Its specificity is not known. This sample also belongs to another study, concerning yellow fever vaccine responses in identical twins.

This TCR derives from a woman aged 18-29 years in good health. This chain joins TRBV4-2 and TRBJ2-3; tentative D call: TRBD1 (7 bases). The sample comprised CD4+ T cells sorted from blood. In DNA, the CDR3 is TGTGCCAGCAGCCAAGATGGAGGGACAGGCACAGATACGCAGTATTTT. It specifies CASSQDGGTGTDTQYF.